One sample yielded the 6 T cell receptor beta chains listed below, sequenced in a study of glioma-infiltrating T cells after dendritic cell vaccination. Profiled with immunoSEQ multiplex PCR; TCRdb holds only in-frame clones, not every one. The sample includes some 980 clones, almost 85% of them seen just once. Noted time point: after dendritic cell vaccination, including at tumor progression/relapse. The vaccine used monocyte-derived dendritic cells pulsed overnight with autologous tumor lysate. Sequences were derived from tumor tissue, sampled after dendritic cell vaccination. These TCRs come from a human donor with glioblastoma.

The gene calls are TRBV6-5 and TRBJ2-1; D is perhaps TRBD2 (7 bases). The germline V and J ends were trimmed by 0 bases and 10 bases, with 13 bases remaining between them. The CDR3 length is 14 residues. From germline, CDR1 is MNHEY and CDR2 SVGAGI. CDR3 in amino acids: CASSYSGGLGEQFF. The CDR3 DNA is TGTGCCAGCAGTTACTCCGGGGGGCTGGGAGAGCAGTTCTTC.

The CDR3 is CASSVDHRGAGDTQYF. CDR3 bases: TGTGCCAGCAGCGTCGACCATCGGGGGGCCGGAGATACGCAGTATTTT. The chain has TRBV5-4 and TRBJ2-3, with D possibly being TRBD2 (7 bases). V was clipped by 4 bases and J by 5 bases, with 20 bases between them. CDR1 SGHNT and CDR2 YYREEE come from the germline V gene (reference sequence). The CDR3 is 16 amino acids.

CDR3 in amino acids: CASSLSGGTGIQPQHF. The CDR3 nucleotides are TGTGCCAGCAGTTTATCGGGTGGGACAGGGATTCAGCCCCAGCATTTT. The chain uses TRBV27 and TRBJ1-5; 9 bases map to TRBD1. J lost 6 bases, V lost 0 bases, and 6 bases had no gene match. Germline loops: CDR1 MNHEY, CDR2 SMNVEV (reference sequence). The CDR3 is 16 amino acids.

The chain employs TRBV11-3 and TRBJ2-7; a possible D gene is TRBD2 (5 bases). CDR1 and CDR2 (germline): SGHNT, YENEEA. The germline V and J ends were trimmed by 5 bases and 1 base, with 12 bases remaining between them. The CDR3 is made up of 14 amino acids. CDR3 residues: CASSRPGLSYEQYF. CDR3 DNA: TGTGCCAGCAGCCGGCCCGGACTGTCCTACGAGCAGTACTTC.

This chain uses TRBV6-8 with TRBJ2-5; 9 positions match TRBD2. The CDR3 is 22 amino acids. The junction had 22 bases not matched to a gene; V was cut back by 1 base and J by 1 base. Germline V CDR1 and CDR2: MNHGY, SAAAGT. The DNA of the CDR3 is TGTGCCAGCAGTTACTGGGTCCCCCAAGGGACTAGCTGGGGAGAGGGCCAAGAGACCCAGTACTTC. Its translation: CASSYWVPQGTSWGEGQETQYF.

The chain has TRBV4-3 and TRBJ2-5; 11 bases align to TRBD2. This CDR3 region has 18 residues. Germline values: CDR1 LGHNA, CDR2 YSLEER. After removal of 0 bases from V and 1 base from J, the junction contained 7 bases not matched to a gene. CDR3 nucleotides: TGCGCCAGCAGCCAAGATCTACTAGCGGGGGCCCTCCAAGAGACCCAGTACTTC. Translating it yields CASSQDLLAGALQETQYF.